This T cell receptor (beta chain) was sequenced during a study of PD-1 blockade in mismatch repair-deficient tumors. Study-level information: Patients had around 12 mismatch repair-deficient cancer types, all previously treated and progressing.

With V trimmed by 3 bases and J by 5 bases, 6 bases remained unmatched. This CDR3 has 16 amino acids. Germline V gene sequence: CDR1 WSHSY, CDR2 SAAADI. Some clones are missing from TCRdb's copy, which holds only in-frame ones; the method was immunoSEQ multiplex PCR. The data contain some 50,000 clones, approximately 80% of them seen just once; the ten biggest clones take up roughly 3.4%. The specimen comprised PBMCs, sampled before pembrolizumab treatment. The sequence derives from an adult with mismatch repair-deficient cancer. The chain uses TRBV10-2 and TRBJ2-2, with 10 bases lining up with TRBD1. CDR3 coding DNA: TGCGCCAGCAGTGAAACCCGGGACAGGGGAACCGGGGAGCTGTTTTTT. As protein: CASSETRDRGTGELFF.